This T cell receptor beta chain comes out of a study of T cell repertoires in cytomegalovirus infection. Study at large: CMV infection plus the matching HLA type was flagged by public TCR beta signatures.

TCRdb redid the calling of the reads with MiXCR, one entry per CDR3 protein. This table has more than 500,000 distinct CDR3 sequences, 16% appearing once. The sample holds a few counts of this clonotype. This sequence was found in a human donor in good health (CMV status not recorded). Some clones in this sample may be carry-over from other donors' samples. Sequenced: CD8+ T cells from PBMCs.

Here the CDR3 reads CASVAGGRASNQPQHF. The CDR3 bases are TGTGCCAGCGTGGCCGGGGGGAGGGCTAGCAATCAGCCCCAGCATTTT. The chain joins TRBV6-1 to TRBJ1-5, with D perhaps matching TRBD1 (5 bases). CDR1 is MNHNS, CDR2 SASEGT, per germline. Trimming stripped 8 bases from V and 0 bases from J, with 17 bases between. This CDR3 comprises 16 residues.